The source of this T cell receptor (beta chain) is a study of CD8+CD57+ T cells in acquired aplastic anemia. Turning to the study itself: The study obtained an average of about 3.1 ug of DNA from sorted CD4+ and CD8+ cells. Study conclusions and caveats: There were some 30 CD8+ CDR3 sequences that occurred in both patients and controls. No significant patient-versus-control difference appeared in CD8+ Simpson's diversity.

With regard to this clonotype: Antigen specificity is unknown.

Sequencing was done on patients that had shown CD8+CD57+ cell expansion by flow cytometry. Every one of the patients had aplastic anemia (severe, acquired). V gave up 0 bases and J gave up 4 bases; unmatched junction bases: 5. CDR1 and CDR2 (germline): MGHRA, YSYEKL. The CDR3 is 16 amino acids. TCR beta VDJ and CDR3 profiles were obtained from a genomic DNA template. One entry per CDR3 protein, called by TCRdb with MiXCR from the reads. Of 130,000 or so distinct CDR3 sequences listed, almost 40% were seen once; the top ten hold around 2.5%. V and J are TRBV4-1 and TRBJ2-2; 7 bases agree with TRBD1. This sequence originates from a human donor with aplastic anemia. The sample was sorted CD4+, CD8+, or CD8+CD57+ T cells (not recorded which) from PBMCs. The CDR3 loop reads CASSQDWTGATGELFF. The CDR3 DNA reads TGCGCCAGCAGCCAAGATTGGACAGGCGCCACCGGGGAGCTGTTTTTT.